This T cell receptor beta chain was retrieved from a study of OX40 agonist ivuxolimab in advanced cancers. Turning to the study itself: Hepatocellular carcinoma, melanoma, renal cell or head and neck cancer affected the dose-escalation patients. Participants averaged about 60 years of age (range roughly 23 to 90) and were roughly 80% male. Study outcomes and limitations: Fewer expanded clones were found on average in CD4+ than in CD8+ T cells.

Data came from immunoSEQ multiplex PCR; TCRdb stores just in-frame clones and leaves some out. The table lists around 60,000 clones, roughly 85% of them singletons, with roughly 3.1% in the top ten. A remark on this clone: Its target is not known.

V lost 3 bases, J lost 3 bases, and 1 base lay in between. Germline CDR1 and CDR2: SGHVS and FQNEAQ. This CDR3 has 11 amino acids. The material sequenced was CD4+ or CD8+ T cells sorted from blood, taken in a trial of the OX40 agonist ivuxolimab. This sequence originates from an adult with an advanced solid tumor such as melanoma, head and neck, liver or kidney cancer. This chain uses TRBV7-8 with TRBJ2-3; D is unresolved. This chain's CDR3 is CASSFTDTQYF. The CDR3 DNA follows: TGTGCCAGCAGCTTTACAGATACGCAGTATTTT.